This TCR beta chain was identified in a study of T cell changes during pregnancy in multiple sclerosis. The CDR3 loop spans 17 amino acids. Germline CDR1 GTSNPN, CDR2 SVGIG (reference sequence). V was clipped by 0 bases and J by 0 bases; unmatched bases: 9. The repertoire was sequenced with immunoSEQ multiplex PCR; TCRdb's copy has only in-frame clones and lacks some. This table holds around 96,000 clones, 94% found once. This clone has more than one count but fewer than ten. This clonotype was sampled from a female donor in good health, enrolled as a control in a pregnancy study. The chain employs TRBV30 and TRBJ1-1; the match to TRBD1 covers 8 bases. Sequencing was performed on peripheral blood, taken after pregnancy. CDR3 in amino acids: CAWSVFRGLPMNTEAFF. The CDR3 DNA reads TGTGCCTGGAGTGTATTCAGGGGGCTACCCATGAACACTGAAGCTTTCTTT.